Sequencing of this T cell receptor (beta chain) was carried out in a study of blood T cell repertoires in COVID-19. As for the study in general: The cDNA or gDNA used as material had been derived from T cells, B-cell-depleted T cells, or PBMCs.

Germline V lookup: CDR1 KGHSY, CDR2 FQNENV. The CDR3 extends over 14 amino acids. V dropped 4 bases and J dropped 5; count of bases not matched to a gene: 5. Per the study methods: Using reference gene primer amplification, nucleated cell counts were estimated. Some clones are missing from TCRdb's copy, which holds only in-frame ones; the method was immunoSEQ multiplex PCR. That table is the source of V, J and clone size, and D and trimming were worked out from the DNA. In the table there are approximately 260,000 clones, more than 60% of which are singletons. This chain connects TRBV16 to TRBJ1-5; 7 nucleotides agree with TRBD1. This TCR was recovered from a woman in her 40s with active or convalescent COVID-19. Source material: peripheral blood. In DNA form, the CDR3 reads TGTGCCAGCAGCCCCGGACAGGCAGATCAGCCCCAGCATTTT. Translation: CASSPGQADQPQHF.